The text below deals with one T cell receptor beta chain. Vbeta (60) and Jbeta (13) primers were used in the PCR. Profiled with immunoSEQ multiplex PCR; TCRdb holds only in-frame clones, not every one. Of roughly 200,000 clones in the sample, approximately 85% were seen once. Germline V gene data show CDR1 as GTSNPN and CDR2 as SVGIG (reference sequence). The CDR3 runs to 13 residues. The V end lost 2 bases, the J end lost 6 bases, and 13 bases lay between the germline ends. This sample stems from a study of cytomegalovirus exposure and HLA in healthy donors. The sequence came from a woman aged 45-60 years in good health and CMV-seronegative. The chain has TRBV30 and TRBJ1-2, with D maybe TRBD1 (6 bases). Source material: PBMCs. In nucleotides, the CDR3 is TGTGCCTGGAGTCCGGGGGGCAGGGATGGCTACACCTTC. As protein: CAWSPGGRDGYTF. The full variable domain, with the rest looked up from reference TRBV30 and TRBJ1-2, is SQTIHQWPATLVQPVGSPLSLECTVEGTSNPNLYWYRQAAGRGLQLLFYSVGIGQISSEVPQNLSASRPQDRQFILSSKKLLLSDSGFYLCAWSPGGRDGYTFGSGTRLTVV.